This is a list of T cell receptor beta chains from one sample in a study of cytomegalovirus exposure and HLA in healthy donors. Here immunoSEQ multiplex PCR was the method, and the copy in TCRdb shows in-frame clones only, minus some. The sample holds 150,000 to 200,000 clones; around 62% are singletons and the top ten take roughly 2.9%. Sequenced material: PBMCs. Every receptor here comes from a man aged 35 to 55 in good health and CMV-seronegative. Both conserved end residues are part of each CDR3. Fields, in order: V gene, CDR3 protein.

TRBV7-2,CASSLGQSSYEQYF
TRBV15,CATSRRRGLEQYF
TRBV7-2,CASRRDRGRGNTEAFF
TRBV10-3,CAISEGAFYEQYF
TRBV7-9,CASSKVAGGTPGTQYF
TRBV5-1,CASSDGTGRPYEQYF
TRBV29-1,CSVEARNTEAFF
TRBV7-8,CASSFGPLAGVASTDTQYF
TRBV5-1,CASSSRTGGLNTEAFF
TRBV5-1,CASSSDRAIDEQYF
TRBV7-2,CASRAGTGRKAFF
TRBV6-5,CASRGTGGRSPLHF
TRBV6-6,CASSTQGAWTNEKLFF
TRBV6-5,CASTEGKRNQPQHF
TRBV4-1,CASSQGLRGGNQPQHF
TRBV15,CATSRDRVYGYTF
TRBV5-4,CASSFGTSGVSSYEQYF
TRBV4-3,CASSHSGTGEYEQYF
TRBV25-1,CASSEGGSNQPQHF
TRBV4-2,CASSQENVRWQNYGYTF
TRBV6-5,CASSPSAGGTYEQYF
TRBV11-2,CASSHLGQRFYEQYF
TRBV19,CASSMDRGSDEKLFF
TRBV12-5,CASSVVRTEAFF
TRBV7-9,CASSLAAGYLQSEKLFF
TRBV6-1,CASSDGGPGNTIYF
TRBV6-6,CASRPTSASYNEQFF
TRBV5-4,CASSWGQGAYNEQFF
TRBV5-8,CASSRDITYEQYF
TRBV27,CASSSPTGGVNQPQHF
TRBV30,CAWTGGYNEKLFF
TRBV5-1,CASSLVSGPYNEQFF
TRBV7-9,CASSLFRGQGTEAFF
TRBV6-5,CASSQGTNEQFF
TRBV7-2,CASSQIRSGANVLTF
TRBV5-1,CASSLDSNSPLHF
TRBV5-1,CASSLGDRENIQYF
TRBV6-5,CASGRRQDSNQPQHF
TRBV6-5,CASSLAGASTDTQYF
TRBV2,CASTMDSRKQYF
TRBV6-5,CASSLGQGPIQYF
TRBV9,CASSVGLAGRETQYF
TRBV27,CASKGVNGPYEQYF
TRBV18,CASSRTEKNTEAFF
TRBV7-9,CASSLVDEGTGELFF
TRBV5-4,CASTLGGGGLYEQYF
TRBV6-5,CASSLQGGVAEQFF
TRBV7-6,CASSYAGQSSYEQYF
TRBV2,CASNINAVRDSRTYEAFF
TRBV20-1,CSADRGSGQYF
TRBV5-1,CASSLSAVSNERFF
TRBV6-5,CASTWGGQGTYEQYF
TRBV15,CATSRGRAAKNIQYF